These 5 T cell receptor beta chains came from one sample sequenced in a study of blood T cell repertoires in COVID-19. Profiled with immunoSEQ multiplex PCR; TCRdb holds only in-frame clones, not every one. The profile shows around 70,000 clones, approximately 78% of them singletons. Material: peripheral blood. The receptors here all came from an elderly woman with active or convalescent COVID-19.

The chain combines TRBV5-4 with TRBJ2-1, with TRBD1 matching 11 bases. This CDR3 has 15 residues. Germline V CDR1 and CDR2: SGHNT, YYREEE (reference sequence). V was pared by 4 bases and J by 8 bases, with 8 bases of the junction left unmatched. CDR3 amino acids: CASSARDRGFDEQFF. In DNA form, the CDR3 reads TGTGCCAGCAGCGCCCGGGACAGGGGGTTTGATGAGCAGTTCTTC.

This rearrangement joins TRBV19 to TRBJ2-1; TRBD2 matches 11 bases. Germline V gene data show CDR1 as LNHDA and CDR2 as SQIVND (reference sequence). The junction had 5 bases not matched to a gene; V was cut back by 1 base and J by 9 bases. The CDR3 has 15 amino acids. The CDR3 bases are TGTGCCAGTAGTATAGTGACTAGCGGGAAAGCTGAGCAGTTCTTC. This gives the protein CASSIVTSGKAEQFF.

The CDR3 spells CASTTPRATNEKLFF. For the CDR3, the DNA is TGTGCCAGCACCACCCCTCGGGCAACTAATGAAAAACTGTTTTTT. The chain employs TRBV25-1 and TRBJ1-4; D gene unclear. Deletions cut 7 bases from V and 0 bases from J, with 12 bases between. The CDR3 loop spans 15 amino acids. The V gene's germline CDR1 is MGHDK and CDR2 SYGVNS.

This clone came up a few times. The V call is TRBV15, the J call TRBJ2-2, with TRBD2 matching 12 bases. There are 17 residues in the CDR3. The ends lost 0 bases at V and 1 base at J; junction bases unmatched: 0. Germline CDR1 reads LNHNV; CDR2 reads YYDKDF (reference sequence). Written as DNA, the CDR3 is TGTGCCACCAGCAGAGAACTAGCGGGGGGGAACACCGGGGAGCTGTTTTTT. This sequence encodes CATSRELAGGNTGELFF.

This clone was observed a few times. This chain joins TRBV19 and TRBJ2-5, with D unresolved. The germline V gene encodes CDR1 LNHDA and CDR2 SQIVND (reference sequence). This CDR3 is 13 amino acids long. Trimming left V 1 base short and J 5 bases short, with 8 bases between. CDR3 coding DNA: TGTGCCAGTAGTATAGGTCTAAAGGAGACCCAGTACTTC. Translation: CASSIGLKETQYF.